This TCR beta chain was profiled in a study of breast tumors, draining lymph nodes, adjacent tissues. Germline CDR1 is SEHNR and CDR2 is FQNEAQ (reference sequence). The CDR3 has 13 residues. Trimming removed 8 bases from V and 1 base from J, with 9 bases in between. A single record per CDR3 protein comes from TCRdb applying MiXCR to the multiplex PCR reads. The profile shows 21,000 or so distinct CDR3 sequences, around 40% of them singletons. In its sample, this clonotype was seen many times. What was sequenced was breast tumor tissue. This chain connects TRBV7-9 to TRBJ2-1, with a possible D match to TRBD1 (6 bases). The receptor comes from a female donor with breast cancer. Some clones in this sample may be carry-over from other donors' samples. CDR3 sequence: CASSRGSYNEQFF. CDR3 coding DNA: TGTGCCAGCTCCAGGGGTTCCTACAATGAGCAGTTCTTC.